This entry lists 21 T cell receptor beta chains sequenced from one sample in a study of T cells after posttransplantation cyclophosphamide. Controls had myeloablative marrow grafts with methotrexate and calcineurin inhibitor, sampled at 1 year. Libraries were prepared by immunoSEQ multiplex PCR; TCRdb keeps only in-frame clonotypes and omits some of them. The table has some 15,000 clones, approximately 80% seen once. Sample: PBMCs, taken 441 days after allogeneic stem cell transplant with calcineurin inhibitor and methotrexate. The receptors were sampled from a male patient between 25 and 40 years old who received an allogeneic stem cell transplant from an unrelated donor, was CMV-positive, and had acute and chronic GVHD. T cells may partly derive from the graft donor.

The rearrangement links TRBV29-1 to TRBJ2-7; D is perhaps TRBD1 (6 bases). The germline CDR1 and CDR2 sequences are SQVTM and ANQGSEA. V was trimmed by 7 bases and J by 3 bases, leaving 10 bases between them. This CDR3 comprises 11 residues. The CDR3: CSAQGNYEQYF. CDR3 DNA: TGCAGCGCACAGGGAAACTACGAGCAGTACTTC.

The rearrangement links TRBV12-2 to TRBJ1-2; TRBD1 reflects the table's D call only, with no check against the DNA. TRBV12-2 is assigned pseudogene status. This CDR3 is built from 14 residues. CDR3 sequence (DNA): TGTGCAAGTCGCTTAGGGACAGCAAACTATGGCTACACCTTC. Its protein product is CASRLGTANYGYTF.

This chain joins TRBV19 and TRBJ2-3; TRBD2 matches at 8 bases. CDR1 LNHDA and CDR2 SQIVND come from the germline V gene (reference sequence). V shed 3 bases, J shed 4 bases, and the junction held 9 bases outside the gene matches. This CDR3 contains 16 residues. In DNA, the CDR3 is TGTGCCAGTAGTATCCTGGCGGGAGGAGCAGCAGATACGCAGTATTTT. The encoded protein is CASSILAGGAADTQYF.

This clone was counted between two and nine times. The J gene is TRBJ2-2, the V gene TRBV12-5, with D possibly TRBD2 on 6 matching bases. The CDR3 totals 18 residues. V lost 2 bases and J lost 3, with 19 bases in between. The germline V gene encodes CDR1 LGHNT and CDR2 FRNRAP. CDR3 sequence reads: CASGLTSPSARHTGELFF. The CDR3 DNA follows: TGTGCTAGTGGTTTGACGTCCCCTAGCGCGCGACACACCGGGGAGCTGTTTTTT.

V usage is TRBV5-1 and J usage is TRBJ1-1, with 8 bases lining up with TRBD1. Germline CDR1 is SGHRS and CDR2 is YFSETQ. This CDR3 comprises 16 residues. J gave up 0 bases and V 0 bases, and 4 bases lay outside the gene matches. The DNA of the CDR3 is TGCGCCAGCAGCTTGGAAATGGGACAGGTGAACACTGAAGCTTTCTTT. Its translation is CASSLEMGQVNTEAFF.

This chain uses TRBV7-8 with TRBJ1-1; 7 bases fit TRBD1. V shed 1 base and J 5 bases; nucleotides not matched to a gene: 7. CDR1 and CDR2 from the germline V gene are SGHVS and FQNEAQ. The CDR3 runs 15 residues. In nucleotides, the CDR3 is TGTGCCAGCAGCTTAGTGTCCGCAGGGGGGACTGAAGCTTTCTTT. It yields the protein CASSLVSAGGTEAFF.

The chain couples TRBV7-2 to TRBJ2-1; 8 nucleotides line up with TRBD2. This CDR3 region has 13 residues. The germline V gene encodes CDR1 SGHTA and CDR2 FQGNSA. V lost 5 bases to trimming and J lost 8 bases; unmatched junction nucleotides: 5. CDR3 residues: CASSRGGFYEQFF. CDR3 coding DNA: TGTGCCAGCAGCCGGGGGGGCTTCTATGAGCAGTTCTTC.

The V call is TRBV7-2, the J call TRBJ1-2; D remains ambiguous. The CDR3 contains 17 residues. Trimming removed 1 base at V and 5 bases at J, with 20 bases between. Germline V gene data show CDR1 as SGHTA and CDR2 as FQGNSA. CDR3 coding DNA: TGTGCCAGCAGCTTAGTCGCGGCAAGGTCCTTCCAGTATGGCTACACCTTC. Amino acid sequence: CASSLVAARSFQYGYTF. Full variable domain (missing parts from reference TRBV7-2 and TRBJ1-2): GAGVSQSPSNKVTEKGKDVELRCDPISGHTALYWYRQSLGQGLEFLIYFQGNSAPDKSGLPSDRFSAERTGGSVSTLTIQRTQQEDSAVYLCASSLVAARSFQYGYTFGSGTRLTVV.

This clone was seen more than once but under ten times. This chain uses TRBV7-2 with TRBJ2-7; 11 nucleotides agree with TRBD2. The ends lost 7 bases at V and 1 base at J; junction bases unmatched: 3. This CDR3 spans 14 amino acids. Per the germline V gene, CDR1 is SGHTA and CDR2 is FQGNSA. The chain's CDR3 is CASNLAGGSYEQYF. CDR3 DNA sequence: TGTGCCAGCAACCTAGCGGGAGGTTCCTACGAGCAGTACTTC.

The chain has TRBV12-5 and TRBJ1-3, with a possible D match to TRBD1 (5 bases). Trimming left V 5 bases short and J 6 bases short, with 5 bases between. Germline V lookup: CDR1 LGHNT, CDR2 FRNRAP. CDR3 length: 11 amino acids. CDR3 in amino acids: CASGGANTIYF. For the CDR3, the DNA is TGTGCTAGTGGTGGGGCAAACACCATATATTTT.

This rearrangement joins TRBV5-4 to TRBJ1-2; TRBD1 is a possible D gene (5 bases). The V and J ends lost 2 bases and 7 bases respectively, with 12 bases between them. The CDR3 runs to 13 residues. Per the germline V gene, CDR1 is SGHNT and CDR2 is YYREEE (reference sequence). Written as DNA, the CDR3 is TGTGCCAGCAGCTTAGCAGGGTCAGGTGGCTACACCTTC. Protein sequence: CASSLAGSGGYTF.

This clone was detected a few times. The chain links TRBV28 to TRBJ1-1; TRBD1 agrees at 7 bases. The CDR3 contains 14 residues. In germline, CDR1 is MDHEN, CDR2 SYDVKM. The V segment lost 2 bases and the J segment 4 bases; nucleotides outside the gene matches: 4. In DNA, the CDR3 is TGTGCCAGCAGTTTAGACAGGGTGGGCACTGAAGCTTTCTTT. Translating gives CASSLDRVGTEAFF.

V is TRBV7-9 and J is TRBJ2-1, with 8 nucleotides matching TRBD2. Germline values: CDR1 SEHNR, CDR2 FQNEAQ (reference sequence). The trim removed 7 bases at V and 5 bases at J, leaving 13 bases unmatched. The CDR3 is 16 amino acids. CDR3 nucleotide sequence: TGTGCCAGCAAGGGGATGGCGGGGGGATATAACAATGAGCAGTTCTTC. It translates to CASKGMAGGYNNEQFF.

The gene calls are TRBV6-1 and TRBJ1-5; D unclear. V was shortened by 1 base and J by 6 bases, with 13 bases between the two germline ends. The CDR3 extends over 15 amino acids. Germline V gene lookup returns CDR1 MNHNS and CDR2 SASEGT. The DNA of the CDR3 is TGTGCCAGCAGTGAAGTAGGACGGGGAAGTCAGCCCCAGCATTTT. This codes for CASSEVGRGSQPQHF.

The J gene is TRBJ2-7, the V gene TRBV2; 7 bases match TRBD1. The J segment lost 2 bases and the V segment lost 6 bases, leaving 10 bases of the junction unmatched. The CDR3 consists of 15 residues. Looked up from germline, CDR1 is SNHLY and CDR2 is FYNNEI. CDR3 residues: CASSYHRDSTYEQYF. The CDR3 bases are TGTGCCAGCAGCTATCACCGGGACAGCACCTACGAGCAGTACTTC. The whole variable domain, filled in from reference TRBV2 and TRBJ2-7, reads EPEVTQTPSHQVTQMGQEVILRCVPISNHLYFYWYRQILGQKVEFLVSFYNNEISEKSEIFDDQFSVERPDGSNFTLKIRSTKLEDSAMYFCASSYHRDSTYEQYFGPGTRLTVT.

This clone appeared once. The chain carries TRBV2 and TRBJ2-7; 10 nucleotides match TRBD2. This CDR3 has 14 residues. The germline CDR1 and CDR2 sequences are SNHLY and FYNNEI. J was trimmed by 3 bases and V by 7 bases; bases with no gene match: 6. This CDR3 is CASIGLAELYEQYF. CDR3 nucleotides: TGTGCCAGCATCGGACTAGCGGAGCTCTACGAGCAGTACTTC.

CDR3 loop: CAWRRPGQRGNTIYF. The CDR3 region has the DNA TGTGCCTGGAGGAGACCGGGACAACGTGGAAACACCATATATTTT. The V and J genes are TRBV30 and TRBJ1-3; maybe TRBD1 (6 bases). The CDR3 length is 15 residues. V lost 3 bases, J lost 3 bases, and 15 bases lay in between. CDR1 and CDR2 (germline): GTSNPN, SVGIG (reference sequence).

The chain is built from TRBV19 and TRBJ2-7; 8 positions match TRBD1. V trimming: 6 bases; J trimming: 7 bases; junction bases outside the gene matches: 8. CDR1 is LNHDA and CDR2 is SQIVND in the germline V gene (reference sequence). The CDR3 consists of 13 residues. The CDR3 bases are TGTGCCAGTAGCCCCCAGGGGGCCCGGGAGCAGTACTTC. Residues: CASSPQGAREQYF.

CDR3 sequence: CASSLMSGKEQFF. CDR3 coding DNA: TGTGCCAGCAGCTTAATGTCCGGTAAGGAGCAGTTCTTC. The rearrangement uses TRBV11-2 and TRBJ2-1; D unresolved. The CDR3 totals 13 residues. Looked up from germline, CDR1 is SGHAT and CDR2 is FQNNGV. Trimming pared 2 bases from V and 10 bases from J, leaving 12 bases between.

This chain uses TRBV25-1 with TRBJ1-1; D gene ambiguous. Per germline, CDR1 MGHDK and CDR2 SYGVNS. Trimming cost V 3 bases and J 9 bases, with 8 bases left between them. The CDR3 extends over 11 amino acids. The CDR3 coding sequence is TGTGCCAGCAGTGAGGGCTTAAAAGCTTTCTTT. Its protein product is CASSEGLKAFF.

The V gene is TRBV6-5, the J gene TRBJ2-2; no clear D. In germline, CDR1 is MNHEY, CDR2 SVGAGI. The CDR3 spans 14 residues. V lost 3 bases and J 5 bases, leaving 10 bases between the germline ends. The CDR3 DNA is TGTGCCAGCAGTTATACATACCGAACCGGGGAGCTGTTTTTT. Residues: CASSYTYRTGELFF.